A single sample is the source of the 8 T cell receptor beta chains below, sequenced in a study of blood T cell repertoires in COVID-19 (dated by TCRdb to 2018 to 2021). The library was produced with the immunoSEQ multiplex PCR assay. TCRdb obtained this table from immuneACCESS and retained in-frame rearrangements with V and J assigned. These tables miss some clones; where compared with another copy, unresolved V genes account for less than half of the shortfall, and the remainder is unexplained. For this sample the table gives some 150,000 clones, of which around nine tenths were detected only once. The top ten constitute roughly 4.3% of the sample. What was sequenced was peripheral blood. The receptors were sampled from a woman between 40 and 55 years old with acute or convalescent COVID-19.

The CDR3 region is CATSRDRGSPLHF. The CDR3 nucleotides are TGTGCCACCAGCAGGGACAGGGGGTCACCCCTCCACTTT. This chain joins TRBV15 and TRBJ1-6; 10 bases align to TRBD1. CDR1 LNHNV and CDR2 YYDKDF come from the germline V gene (reference sequence). Trimming at V came to 3 bases and at J to 10 bases, leaving 0 bases not matched to a gene. This CDR3 has 13 amino acids.

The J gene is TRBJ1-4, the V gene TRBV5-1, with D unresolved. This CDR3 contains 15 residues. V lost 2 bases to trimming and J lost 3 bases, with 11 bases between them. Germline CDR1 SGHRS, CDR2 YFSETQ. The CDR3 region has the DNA TGCGCCAGCAGCTTAGTTACACAGCCTAATGAAAAACTGTTTTTT. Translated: CASSLVTQPNEKLFF.

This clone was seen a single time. CDR3: CASSRTGGNTEAFF. The CDR3 coding sequence is TGCGCCAGCAGCCGGACAGGAGGGAACACTGAAGCTTTCTTT. The chain uses TRBV5-1 and TRBJ1-1, with TRBD1 identical over 7 bases. Unmatched junction bases numbered 4, after V lost 4 bases and J lost 1 base. Per germline, CDR1 SGHRS and CDR2 YFSETQ. This CDR3 comprises 14 residues.

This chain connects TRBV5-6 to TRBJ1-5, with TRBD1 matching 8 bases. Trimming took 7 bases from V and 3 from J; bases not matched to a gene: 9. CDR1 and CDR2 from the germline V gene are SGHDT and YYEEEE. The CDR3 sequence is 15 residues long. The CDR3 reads CASGSGTGLNQPQHF. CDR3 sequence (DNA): TGTGCCAGCGGCTCAGGGACAGGCCTCAATCAGCCCCAGCATTTT.

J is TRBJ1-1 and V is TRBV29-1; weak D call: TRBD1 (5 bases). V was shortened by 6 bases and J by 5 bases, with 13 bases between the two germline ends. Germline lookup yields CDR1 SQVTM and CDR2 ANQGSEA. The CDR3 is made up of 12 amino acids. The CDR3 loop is CSVGHQGTEAFF. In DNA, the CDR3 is TGCAGCGTCGGCCACCAGGGAACTGAAGCTTTCTTT.

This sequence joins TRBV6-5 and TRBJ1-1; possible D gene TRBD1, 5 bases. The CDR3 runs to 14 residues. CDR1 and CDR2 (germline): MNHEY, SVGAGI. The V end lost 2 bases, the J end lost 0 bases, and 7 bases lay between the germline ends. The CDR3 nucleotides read TGTGCCAGCAGTTACGACAGAATGAACACTGAAGCTTTCTTT. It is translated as CASSYDRMNTEAFF.

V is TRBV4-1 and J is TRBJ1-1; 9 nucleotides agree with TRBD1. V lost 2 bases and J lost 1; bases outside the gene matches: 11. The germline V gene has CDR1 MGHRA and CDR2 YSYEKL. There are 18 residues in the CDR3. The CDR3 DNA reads TGCGCCAGCAGCCAACCGGAACAGGGGGCTCTTGGGAACACTGAAGCTTTCTTT. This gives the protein CASSQPEQGALGNTEAFF.

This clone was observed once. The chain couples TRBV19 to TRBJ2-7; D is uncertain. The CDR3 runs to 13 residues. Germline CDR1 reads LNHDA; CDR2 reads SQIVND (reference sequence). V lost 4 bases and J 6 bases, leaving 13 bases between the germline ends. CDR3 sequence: CASSSDGSAEQYF. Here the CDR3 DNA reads TGTGCCAGTAGTAGCGACGGGTCGGCCGAGCAGTACTTC.